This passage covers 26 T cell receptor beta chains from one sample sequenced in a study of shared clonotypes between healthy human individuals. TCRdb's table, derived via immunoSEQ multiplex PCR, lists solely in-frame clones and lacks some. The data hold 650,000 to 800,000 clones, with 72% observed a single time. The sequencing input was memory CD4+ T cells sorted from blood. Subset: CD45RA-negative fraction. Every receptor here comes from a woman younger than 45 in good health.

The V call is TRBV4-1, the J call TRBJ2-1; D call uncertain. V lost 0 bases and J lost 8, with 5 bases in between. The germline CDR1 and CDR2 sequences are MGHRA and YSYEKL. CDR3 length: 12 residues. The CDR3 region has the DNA TGCGCCAGCAGCCAAGATGAGTATGAGCAGTTCTTC. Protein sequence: CASSQDEYEQFF.

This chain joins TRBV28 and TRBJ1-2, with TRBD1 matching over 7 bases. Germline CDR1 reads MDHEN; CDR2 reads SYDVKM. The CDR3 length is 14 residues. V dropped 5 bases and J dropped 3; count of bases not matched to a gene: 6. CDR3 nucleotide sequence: TGTGCCAGCAGTCAAGGACAGGCAGACTATGGCTACACCTTC. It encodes CASSQGQADYGYTF.

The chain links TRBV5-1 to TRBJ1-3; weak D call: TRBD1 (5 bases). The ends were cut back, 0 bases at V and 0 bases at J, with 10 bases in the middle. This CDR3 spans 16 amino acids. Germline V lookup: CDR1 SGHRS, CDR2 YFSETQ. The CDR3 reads CASSLAGLPSGNTIYF. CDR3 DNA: TGCGCCAGCAGCTTGGCAGGGCTCCCCTCTGGAAACACCATATATTTT.

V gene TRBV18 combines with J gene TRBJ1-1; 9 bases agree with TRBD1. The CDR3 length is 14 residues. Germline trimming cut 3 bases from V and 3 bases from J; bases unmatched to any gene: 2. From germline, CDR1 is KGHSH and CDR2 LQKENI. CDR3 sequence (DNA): TGTGCCAGCTCACCGGGACAGGGATACACTGAAGCTTTCTTT. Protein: CASSPGQGYTEAFF.

The CDR3: CAWKNPVVDRMNTEAFF. In nucleotides, the CDR3 is TGTGCCTGGAAGAACCCCGTTGTTGACAGAATGAACACTGAAGCTTTCTTT. This chain connects TRBV30 to TRBJ1-1; TRBD1 might be the D (5 bases). Germline V lookup: CDR1 GTSNPN, CDR2 SVGIG (reference sequence). V was trimmed by 4 bases and J by 0 bases, leaving 21 bases between them. This CDR3 is built from 17 residues. The variable domain in full, with the rest retrieved from reference TRBV30 and TRBJ1-1, is SQTIHQWPATLVQPVGSPLSLECTVEGTSNPNLYWYRQAAGRGLQLLFYSVGIGQISSEVPQNLSASRPQDRQFILSSKKLLLSDSGFYLCAWKNPVVDRMNTEAFFGQGTRLTVV.

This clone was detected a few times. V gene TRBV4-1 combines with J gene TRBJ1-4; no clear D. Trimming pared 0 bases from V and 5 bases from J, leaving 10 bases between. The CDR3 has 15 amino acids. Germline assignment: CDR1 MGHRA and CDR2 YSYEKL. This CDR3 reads CASSQDHSGNEKLFF. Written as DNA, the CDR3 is TGCGCCAGCAGCCAAGATCATTCGGGGAATGAAAAACTGTTTTTT.

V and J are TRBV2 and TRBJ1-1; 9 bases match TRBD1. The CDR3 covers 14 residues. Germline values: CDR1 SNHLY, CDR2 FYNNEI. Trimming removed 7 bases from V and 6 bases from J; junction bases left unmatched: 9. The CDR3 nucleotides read TGTGCCAGCACCAGGGACAGGGATGGAGCTGAAGCTTTCTTT. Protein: CASTRDRDGAEAFF.

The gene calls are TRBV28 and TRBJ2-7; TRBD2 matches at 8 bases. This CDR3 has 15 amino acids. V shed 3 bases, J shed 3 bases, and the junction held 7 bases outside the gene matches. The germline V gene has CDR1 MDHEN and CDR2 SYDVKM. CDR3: CASSFELAGRYEQYF. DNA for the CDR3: TGTGCCAGCAGTTTTGAGTTAGCGGGACGCTACGAGCAGTACTTC.

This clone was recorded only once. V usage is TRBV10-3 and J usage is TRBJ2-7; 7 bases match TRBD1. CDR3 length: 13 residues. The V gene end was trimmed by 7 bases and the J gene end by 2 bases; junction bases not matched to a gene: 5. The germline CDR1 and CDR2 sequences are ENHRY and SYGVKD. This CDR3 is CAITRGQAYEQYF. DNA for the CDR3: TGTGCCATCACGCGAGGACAGGCCTACGAGCAGTACTTC.

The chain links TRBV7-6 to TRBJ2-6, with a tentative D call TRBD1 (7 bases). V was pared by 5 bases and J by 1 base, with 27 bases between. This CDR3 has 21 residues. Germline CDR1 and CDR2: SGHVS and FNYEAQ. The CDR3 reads CASSPRLNGGGQISGANVLTF. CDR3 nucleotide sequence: TGTGCCAGCAGCCCCCGCCTAAACGGAGGGGGCCAGATTTCTGGGGCCAACGTCCTGACTTTC.

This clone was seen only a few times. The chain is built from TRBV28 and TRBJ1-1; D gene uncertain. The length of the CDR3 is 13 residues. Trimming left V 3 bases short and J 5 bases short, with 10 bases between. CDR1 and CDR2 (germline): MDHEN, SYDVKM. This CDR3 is CASSLDRRTEAFF. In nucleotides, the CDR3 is TGTGCCAGCAGTTTGGACCGACGGACTGAAGCTTTCTTT.

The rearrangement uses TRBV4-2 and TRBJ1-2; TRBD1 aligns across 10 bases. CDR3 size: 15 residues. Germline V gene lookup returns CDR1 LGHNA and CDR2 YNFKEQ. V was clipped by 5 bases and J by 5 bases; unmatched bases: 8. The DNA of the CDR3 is TGTGCCAGCAGCACCGGGACAGGGGAGGGGTATGGCTACACCTTC. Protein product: CASSTGTGEGYGYTF.

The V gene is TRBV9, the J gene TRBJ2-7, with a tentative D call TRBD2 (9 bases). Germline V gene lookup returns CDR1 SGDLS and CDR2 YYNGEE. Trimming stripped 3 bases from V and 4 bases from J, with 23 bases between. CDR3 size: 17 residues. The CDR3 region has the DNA TGTGCCAGCAGCGGCCTAGCGGGACAGGCTTCAGGATACGAGCAGTACTTC. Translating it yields CASSGLAGQASGYEQYF.

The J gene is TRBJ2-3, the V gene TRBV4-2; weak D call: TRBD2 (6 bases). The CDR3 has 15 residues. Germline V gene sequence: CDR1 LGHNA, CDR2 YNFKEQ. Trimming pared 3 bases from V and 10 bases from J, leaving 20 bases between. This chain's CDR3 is CASSQRGHLGEPQYF. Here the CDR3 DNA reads TGTGCCAGCAGCCAGCGGGGCCATCTTGGTGAGCCGCAGTATTTT.

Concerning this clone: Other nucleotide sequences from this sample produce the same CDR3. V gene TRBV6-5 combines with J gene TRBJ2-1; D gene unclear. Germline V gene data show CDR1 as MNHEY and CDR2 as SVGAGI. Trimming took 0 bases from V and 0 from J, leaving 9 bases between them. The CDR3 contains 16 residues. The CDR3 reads CASSYSFASSYNEQFF. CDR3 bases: TGTGCCAGCAGTTACTCGTTCGCCTCCTCCTACAATGAGCAGTTCTTC.

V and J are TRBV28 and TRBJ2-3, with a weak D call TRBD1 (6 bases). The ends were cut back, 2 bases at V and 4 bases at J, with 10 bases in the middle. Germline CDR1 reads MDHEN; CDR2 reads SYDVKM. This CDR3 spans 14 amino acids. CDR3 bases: TGTGCCAGCAGTTTACTTGGGGGCGCAGATACGCAGTATTTT. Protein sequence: CASSLLGGADTQYF.

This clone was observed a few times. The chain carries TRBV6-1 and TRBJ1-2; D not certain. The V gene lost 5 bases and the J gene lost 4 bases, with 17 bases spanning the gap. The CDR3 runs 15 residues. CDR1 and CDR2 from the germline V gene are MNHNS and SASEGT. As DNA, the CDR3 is TGTGCCAGCAGTCTACGAGGAGGGCACGGCTATGGCTACACCTTC. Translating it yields CASSLRGGHGYGYTF.

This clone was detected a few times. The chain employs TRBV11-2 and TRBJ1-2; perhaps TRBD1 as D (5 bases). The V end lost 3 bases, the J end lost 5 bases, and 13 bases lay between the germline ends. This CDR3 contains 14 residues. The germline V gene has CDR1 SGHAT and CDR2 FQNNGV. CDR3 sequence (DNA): TGTGCCAGCAGCTTCCAAGGGGACGGATATGGCTACACCTTC. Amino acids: CASSFQGDGYGYTF.

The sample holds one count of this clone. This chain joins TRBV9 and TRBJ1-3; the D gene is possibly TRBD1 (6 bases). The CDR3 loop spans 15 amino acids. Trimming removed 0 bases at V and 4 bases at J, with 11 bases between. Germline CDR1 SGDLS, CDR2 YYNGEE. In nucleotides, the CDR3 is TGTGCCAGCAGCGTAGAGGGGACAAAAGGAAACACCATATATTTT. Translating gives CASSVEGTKGNTIYF.

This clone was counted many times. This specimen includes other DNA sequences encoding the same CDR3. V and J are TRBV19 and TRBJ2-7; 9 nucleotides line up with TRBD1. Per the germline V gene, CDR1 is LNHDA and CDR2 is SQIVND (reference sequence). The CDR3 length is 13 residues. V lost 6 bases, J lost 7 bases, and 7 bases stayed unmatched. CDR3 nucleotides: TGTGCCAGTAGCCGACAGGGGGTCGGAGAGCAGTACTTC. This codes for CASSRQGVGEQYF.

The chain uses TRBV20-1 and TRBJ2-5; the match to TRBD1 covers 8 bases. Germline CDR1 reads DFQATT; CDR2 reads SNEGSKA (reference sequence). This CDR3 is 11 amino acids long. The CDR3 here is CSDRGYETQYF. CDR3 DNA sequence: TGCAGCGACAGGGGATACGAGACCCAGTACTTC.

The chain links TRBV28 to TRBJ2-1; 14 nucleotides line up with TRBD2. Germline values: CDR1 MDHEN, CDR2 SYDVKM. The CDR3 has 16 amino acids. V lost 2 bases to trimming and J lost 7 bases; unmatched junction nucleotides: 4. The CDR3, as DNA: TGTGCCAGCAGTTTAGGGGGACTAGCGGGAGTGAATGAGCAGTTCTTC. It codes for CASSLGGLAGVNEQFF.

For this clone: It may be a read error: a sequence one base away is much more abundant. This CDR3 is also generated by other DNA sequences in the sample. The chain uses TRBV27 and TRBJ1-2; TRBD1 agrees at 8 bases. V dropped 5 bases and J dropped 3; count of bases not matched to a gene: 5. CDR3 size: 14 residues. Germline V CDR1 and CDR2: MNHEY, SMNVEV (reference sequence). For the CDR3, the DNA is TGTGCCAGCAGTCCCGGGACAGGAGACTATGGCTACACCTTC. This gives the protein CASSPGTGDYGYTF.

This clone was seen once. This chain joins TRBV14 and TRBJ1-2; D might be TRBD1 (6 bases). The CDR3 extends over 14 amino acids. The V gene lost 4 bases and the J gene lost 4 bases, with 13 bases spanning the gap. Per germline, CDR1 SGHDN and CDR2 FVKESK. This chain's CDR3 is CASSLTDRIYGYTF. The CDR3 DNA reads TGTGCCAGCAGCCTCACCGACAGGATCTATGGCTACACCTTC.

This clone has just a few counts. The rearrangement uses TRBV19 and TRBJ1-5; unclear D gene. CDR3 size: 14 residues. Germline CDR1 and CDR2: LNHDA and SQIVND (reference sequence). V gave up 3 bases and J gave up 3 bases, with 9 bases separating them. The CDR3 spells CASSILPTNQPQHF. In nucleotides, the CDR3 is TGTGCCAGTAGTATTCTCCCTACCAATCAGCCCCAGCATTTT.

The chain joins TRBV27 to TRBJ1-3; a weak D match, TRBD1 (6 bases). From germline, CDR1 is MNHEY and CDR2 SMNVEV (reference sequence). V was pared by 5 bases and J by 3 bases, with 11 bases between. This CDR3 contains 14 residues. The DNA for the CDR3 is TGTGCCAGCAGTCTTACAGGGTTTGGAAACACCATATATTTT. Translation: CASSLTGFGNTIYF.